These T cell receptor beta chains were read from a single sample in a study of tumor-infiltrating lymphocytes in oesophageal squamous cell carcinoma. One entry per CDR3 protein, called by TCRdb with MiXCR from the reads. The table includes 12,000 or so distinct CDR3 sequences, around 50% detected once. What was sequenced was blood. The receptors originated from a female donor with esophageal squamous cell carcinoma. CDR3s include the opening cysteine and the closing phenylalanine or tryptophan. Each record gives: V gene, clone size, J gene, D gene, CDR3 DNA, CDR3 protein. The D gene is left open where the match is weak. A row's size may be missing; if present it is once, few, many or a size class.

>TRBV5-6|few|TRBJ2-1|TRBD2
TGTGCCAGCAGCTTGGGGCTAGCGGGAGTCCCGGGCAATGAGCAGTTCTTC
CASSLGLAGVPGNEQFF
>TRBV11-2|.|TRBJ2-5|.
TGTGCCAGCAGCAATCTTCCGGAGACCCAGTACTTC
CASSNLPETQYF
>TRBV11-2|medium-sized|TRBJ2-5|TRBD1
TGTGCCAGCAGCTTCCGTGGACGGGACAGTCCCCAAGAGACCCAGTACTTC
CASSFRGRDSPQETQYF
>TRBV19|.|TRBJ2-7|.
TGTGCCAGTAGTATTGGGTCCCAGGGCTATCACGAGCAGTACTTC
CASSIGSQGYHEQYF
>TRBV7-6|.|TRBJ2-5|.
TGTGCCAGCAGCTTAGCGCGTGGGTACCAAGAGACCCAGTACTTC
CASSLARGYQETQYF
>TRBV7-8|.|TRBJ2-6|.
TGTGCCAGCAGCTTAGAGGCCCGGGGGGCCAACGTCCTGACTTTC
CASSLEARGANVLTF
>TRBV19|.|TRBJ2-1|TRBD2
TGTGCCAGTAATGAATGGGGACTAGCGGGAGGATGGAATGAGCAGTTCTTC
CASNEWGLAGGWNEQFF
>TRBV6-1|.|TRBJ2-1|.
TGTGCCAGCAGAAAAGACCGGGACCCTAGCTACAATGAGCAGTTCTTC
CASRKDRDPSYNEQFF
>TRBV7-6|.|TRBJ2-1|.
TGTGCCAGCACCGAACCCCATTACAATGAGCAGTTCTTC
CASTEPHYNEQFF
>TRBV12-3/TRBV12-4|.|TRBJ2-3|.
TGTGCCAGCAGTGGCTTTGGGGGGACTGACACAGATACGCAGTATTTT
CASSGFGGTDTDTQYF
>TRBV7-2|.|TRBJ2-5|TRBD1
TGTGCCAGCAGCCGCTCCAGGACAGGGGGACAGACCCAGTACTTC
CASSRSRTGGQTQYF
>TRBV7-7|few|TRBJ2-3|.
TGTGCTAGCAGCTATCATAGCTCAGATACGCAGTATTTT
CASSYHSSDTQYF
>TRBV18|.|TRBJ2-2|.
TGTGCCAGCTCACCACAAGGCTTGAACACCGGGGAGCTGTTTTTT
CASSPQGLNTGELFF
>TRBV7-2|.|TRBJ2-1|TRBD2
TGTGCCAGCAGCTTAACAACACTAAGGAGCGGGGGGGAGCAGTTCTTC
CASSLTTLRSGGEQFF
>TRBV27|.|TRBJ2-7|TRBD2
TGTGCCAGCATTCGCTCAAGCGGGGGGCCAGCCTACGAGCAGTACTTC
CASIRSSGGPAYEQYF
>TRBV7-8|few|TRBJ2-7|TRBD2
TGTGCCAGCAGCGCCCTGGGACTAGCGAGTAGATCCGAGCAGTACTTC
CASSALGLASRSEQYF
>TRBV28|many|TRBJ2-1|.
TGTGCCAGCAGTCCTCCGGGGGGCCGGAATTCACCCCTCCACTTC
CASSPPGGRNSPLHF
>TRBV6-2/TRBV6-3|few|TRBJ2-7|TRBD1
TGTGCCAGCAGTACCCCGGACAGGGCAAATGAGCAGTACTTC
CASSTPDRANEQYF
>TRBV7-2|.|TRBJ1-4|.
TGTGCCAGCAGCCGCGACAGGATAAATGAAAAACTGTTTTTT
CASSRDRINEKLFF
>TRBV7-2|.|TRBJ2-7|.
TGTGCCAGCAGGCCCGGCAGGGGCCTTTCCTACGAGCAGTACTTC
CASRPGRGLSYEQYF
>TRBV28|.|TRBJ2-7|.
TGTGCCAGCATCAACCACGCCTACGAGCAGTACTTC
CASINHAYEQYF
>TRBV7-6|.|TRBJ1-5|.
TGTGCCAGCAGCCCACAAGTGACAGGTCTCCATAGCAATCAGCCCCAGCATTTT
CASSPQVTGLHSNQPQHF
>TRBV27|.|TRBJ2-1|TRBD2
TGTGCCAGCAAGCTAGCGGGGGGGCATGAGCAGTTCTTC
CASKLAGGHEQFF
>TRBV7-3|few|TRBJ2-1|.
TGTGCCAGCAGCCTTTTAGCCGGGAGTGCCTACAATGAGCAGTTCTTC
CASSLLAGSAYNEQFF
>TRBV6-2/TRBV6-3|.|TRBJ1-6|.
TGTGCCAGCAGTTCCGAGGGGGACAAATATTCACCCCTCCACTTT
CASSSEGDKYSPLHF
>TRBV3-1|.|TRBJ1-2|TRBD1
TGTGCCAGCAGCCACAGGGGGGGCAACTATGGCTACACCTTC
CASSHRGGNYGYTF
>TRBV7-2|.|TRBJ2-7|.
TGTGCCAGCAGCCCAGCCTACGAGCAGTACTTC
CASSPAYEQYF
>TRBV7-4|.|TRBJ1-6|.
TGTGCCAGCAGCCCGCGTGGGGTCGTTTATTCACCCCTCCACTTT
CASSPRGVVYSPLHF
>TRBV27|.|TRBJ2-2|.
TGTGCCAGCAGTTTTGTAAACGGGGAGCTGTTTTTT
CASSFVNGELFF
>TRBV27|.|TRBJ2-1|.
TGTGCCAGCAGTGCCTCCAATTACAATGAGCAGTTCTTC
CASSASNYNEQFF
>TRBV7-8|.|TRBJ2-1|TRBD1
TGTGCCAGCAGCTCCCGGGACAGGGGGGACTACAATGAGCAGTTCTTC
CASSSRDRGDYNEQFF
>TRBV7-3|.|TRBJ2-7|.
TGTGCCAGCAGCTTTTTACTCGGCCGCTCATTGGGGGGCGAGCAGTACTTC
CASSFLLGRSLGGEQYF
>TRBV7-6|.|TRBJ2-7|.
TGTGCCAGCAGCTTAAGTGGGGGCGGCTACGAGCAGTACTTC
CASSLSGGGYEQYF
>TRBV7-6|.|TRBJ2-5|.
TGTGCCAGCAGCTTGGCAGACCAAGAGACCCAGTACTTC
CASSLADQETQYF
>TRBV7-3|.|TRBJ2-1|.
TGTGCCAGCAGCTTAGAGCGGACCTCCTACAATGAGCAGTTCTTC
CASSLERTSYNEQFF
>TRBV27|.|TRBJ2-7|.
TGTGCCAGCAGTTTGGAAGGCATCGCCTACGAGCAGTACTTC
CASSLEGIAYEQYF
>TRBV7-2|.|TRBJ2-3|.
TGTGCCAGCAGCTTAAGGGCCCGGGATACGCAGTATTTT
CASSLRARDTQYF
>TRBV28|.|TRBJ2-7|.
TGTGCCAGCAGTCCTCAGTTTGGTGAGCAGTACTTC
CASSPQFGEQYF
>TRBV11-2|.|TRBJ2-7|.
TGTGCCAAGTTAGGGCACAATTCCCACGAGCAGTACTTC
CAKLGHNSHEQYF
>TRBV7-9|few|TRBJ1-2|.
TGTGCCAGCAGCCAGGGACATGGTAACTATGGCTACACCTTC
CASSQGHGNYGYTF
>TRBV7-4|.|TRBJ2-7|TRBD1
TGTGCCAGCAGCTCTGGGACAGGGATCTACAATGAGCAGTACTTC
CASSSGTGIYNEQYF
>TRBV6-1|many|TRBJ2-7|TRBD1
TGTGCCAGCTCTGAACAGGGGAACTACGAGCAGTACTTC
CASSEQGNYEQYF
>TRBV7-2|.|TRBJ2-5|.
TGTGCCAGCAGCGAACAAGAGACCCAGTACTTC
CASSEQETQYF
>TRBV7-3|once|TRBJ2-2|.
TGTGCCAGCAGCGAACAGGTGGCCGGGGAGCTGTTTTTT
CASSEQVAGELFF
>TRBV7-2|few|TRBJ2-5|TRBD2
TGTGCCAGCAGCTTACAAGCGGGGGTTCAAGAGACCCAGTACTTC
CASSLQAGVQETQYF
>TRBV7-3|.|TRBJ2-1|.
TGTGCCAGCAGCGGAGCCCCGAGCTCCTACAATGAGCAGTTCTTC
CASSGAPSSYNEQFF
>TRBV11-2|few|TRBJ2-3|TRBD2
TGTGCCAGCAGCTTAGAACCTAGCGGGAGTTCAGATACGCAGTATTTT
CASSLEPSGSSDTQYF
>TRBV6-8|once|TRBJ2-3|.
TGTGCCAGCAGGGCTCTAGCGTTCACAGATACGCAGTATTTT
CASRALAFTDTQYF
>TRBV11-1|few|TRBJ2-7|.
TGTGCCAGCAGCTTAACGGGGACCGAGCAGTACTTC
CASSLTGTEQYF
>TRBV28|many|TRBJ1-1|TRBD1
TGTGCCAGCAGTTCGGGACAGGTTACTGAAGCTTTCTTT
CASSSGQVTEAFF
>TRBV7-6|.|TRBJ2-5|.
TGTGCCAGCAGCCCGGACTTGGAGACCCAGTACTTC
CASSPDLETQYF
>TRBV7-2|.|TRBJ2-1|.
TGTGCCAGCAGCTTTGACCCCTCCTACAATGAGCAGTTCTTC
CASSFDPSYNEQFF
>TRBV7-6|once|TRBJ2-2|TRBD1
TGTGCCAGCAGCTTACAACAGGGGAGCACCGGGGAGCTGTTTTTT
CASSLQQGSTGELFF
>TRBV7-6|.|TRBJ2-1|.
TGTGCCAGCAGCATACCGGCAAACAATGAGCAGTTCTTC
CASSIPANNEQFF